The 32 T cell receptor beta chains reported below all come from one sample, sequenced in a study of blood T cell repertoires in COVID-19. TCRdb's table, derived via immunoSEQ multiplex PCR, lists solely in-frame clones and lacks some. The sample yields about 160,000 clones, about 86% seen once. The source material was peripheral blood. The receptors were sampled from a woman between 65 and 79 years old with COVID-19, enrolled during active disease.

J is TRBJ1-5 and V is TRBV4-2; tentative D call: TRBD1 (5 bases). The CDR3 sequence is 16 residues long. Trimming cost V 4 bases and J 8 bases, with 21 bases left between them. From germline, CDR1 is LGHNA and CDR2 YNFKEQ. The CDR3 DNA follows: TGTGCCAGCAGCCGAGCCCTTGGGGGGGGAGTTGAGCCCCAGCATTTT. Protein sequence: CASSRALGGGVEPQHF.

The chain carries TRBV7-8 and TRBJ2-3, with a possible D match to TRBD2 (6 bases). Germline CDR1 SGHVS, CDR2 FQNEAQ. There are 18 residues in the CDR3. V was trimmed by 0 bases and J by 0 bases, leaving 16 bases between them. The CDR3 loop reads CASSLATRGGASTDTQYF. DNA for the CDR3: TGTGCCAGCAGCTTAGCGACCCGAGGCGGGGCTAGCACAGATACGCAGTATTTT.

The chain is built from TRBV5-4 and TRBJ1-2, with 7 nucleotides matching TRBD1. Looked up from germline, CDR1 is SGHNT and CDR2 is YYREEE (reference sequence). With 6 bases clipped from V and 6 bases from J, the junction kept 2 bases outside the gene matches. CDR3 length: 11 residues. The DNA of the CDR3 is TGTGCCAGCACAGACAGGGATGGCTACACCTTC. It yields the protein CASTDRDGYTF.

This sequence joins TRBV28 and TRBJ1-5; weak D call: TRBD1 (5 bases). The V gene lost 7 bases and the J gene lost 2 bases, with 12 bases spanning the gap. CDR3 length: 14 amino acids. The germline V gene has CDR1 MDHEN and CDR2 SYDVKM. CDR3 nucleotides: TGTGCCAGCATGTCCGGGGGACGCAATCAGCCCCAGCATTTT. The encoded protein is CASMSGGRNQPQHF.

The chain couples TRBV28 to TRBJ2-7; maybe TRBD1 (6 bases). CDR3 size: 12 residues. V lost 3 bases and J 6 bases, leaving 9 bases between the germline ends. Per the germline V gene, CDR1 is MDHEN and CDR2 is SYDVKM. The CDR3 region has the DNA TGTGCCAGCAGTTTTACAGGGCTCGAGCAGTACTTC. Its translation is CASSFTGLEQYF.

This chain joins TRBV3-1 (or the pseudogene TRBV3-2) and TRBJ1-4, with 8 bases aligning to TRBD1. Germline-derived CDR1 and CDR2 are LGHDT and YNNKEL (reference sequence). This CDR3 is built from 14 residues. V gave up 4 bases and J gave up 8 bases; unmatched junction bases: 6. The CDR3, as DNA: TGTGCCAGCAGCCTGACAGGGGTAGGCGAAAAACTGTTTTTT. Translation gives CASSLTGVGEKLFF.

The chain couples TRBV9 to TRBJ2-6; D ambiguous. Trimming shortened V by 3 bases and J by 0 bases, and 4 bases separated the two germline ends. The CDR3 runs 14 residues. Germline assignment: CDR1 SGDLS and CDR2 YYNGEE. The CDR3 region is CASSGASGANVLTF. The CDR3 DNA follows: TGTGCCAGCAGCGGGGCCTCTGGGGCCAACGTCCTGACTTTC.

The V call is TRBV6-5, the J call TRBJ2-7, with a tentative D call TRBD1 (5 bases). V lost 8 bases and J lost 5, with 16 bases in between. Germline-derived CDR1 and CDR2 are MNHEY and SVGAGI. The CDR3 loop spans 13 amino acids. The CDR3 nucleotides are TGTGCCAGCCGTTTAGGGGTTGGCGACGAGCAGTACTTC. It translates to CASRLGVGDEQYF.

The V and J genes are TRBV19 and TRBJ1-6; D ambiguous. Germline V lookup: CDR1 LNHDA, CDR2 SQIVND (reference sequence). V lost 7 bases, J lost 3 bases, and 16 bases lay in between. The CDR3 runs 16 residues. For the CDR3, the DNA is TGTGCCAGTACCCCTGACAATGTGTACTATAATTCACCCCTCCACTTT. Its translation is CASTPDNVYYNSPLHF.

This clone appeared a few times. The V and J genes are TRBV27 and TRBJ1-6, with 8 bases identical to TRBD1. Germline V gives CDR1 MNHEY, CDR2 SMNVEV (reference sequence). The CDR3 is 16 amino acids. V trimming: 3 bases; J trimming: 6 bases; junction bases outside the gene matches: 7. This chain's CDR3 is CASSFTGGQFNSPLHF. In DNA, the CDR3 is TGTGCCAGCAGTTTCACAGGGGGACAATTTAATTCACCCCTCCACTTT.

The chain is built from TRBV5-1 and TRBJ2-3; 10 nucleotides line up with TRBD2. Trimming cost V 5 bases and J 6 bases; bases outside gene matches: 12. Germline V lookup: CDR1 SGHRS, CDR2 YFSETQ. The CDR3 consists of 16 residues. The CDR3, as DNA: TGCGCCAGCAGGGTAGCTAGCGGGGGTCTTATGGATACGCAGTATTTT. Translated: CASRVASGGLMDTQYF.

The DNA for the CDR3 is TGTGCCAGCGGGGGACAGGGTAGCACAGATACGCAGTATTTT. It specifies CASGGQGSTDTQYF. This chain uses TRBV2 with TRBJ2-3, with TRBD1 matching over 9 bases. The CDR3 length is 14 residues. In germline, CDR1 is SNHLY, CDR2 FYNNEI. The trim removed 8 bases at V and 0 bases at J, leaving 3 bases unmatched.

V usage is TRBV2 and J usage is TRBJ2-3; TRBD2 matches at 7 bases. V dropped 6 bases and J dropped 5; count of bases not matched to a gene: 8. The CDR3 contains 14 residues. Looked up from germline, CDR1 is SNHLY and CDR2 is FYNNEI. DNA of the CDR3: TGTGCCAGCAGCCCCTGGGGGGGGGTAGATACGCAGTATTTT. Its protein is CASSPWGGVDTQYF. Based on the CDR3 plus reference TRBV2 and TRBJ2-3, the full variable domain is EPEVTQTPSHQVTQMGQEVILRCVPISNHLYFYWYRQILGQKVEFLVSFYNNEISEKSEIFDDQFSVERPDGSNFTLKIRSTKLEDSAMYFCASSPWGGVDTQYFGPGTRLTVL.

CDR3 amino acids: CSVDDGSGGAETQYF. CDR3 sequence (DNA): TGCAGCGTCGACGACGGGAGCGGGGGTGCGGAGACCCAGTACTTC. The chain uses TRBV29-1 and TRBJ2-5, with 8 bases lining up with TRBD2. Trimming took 6 bases from V and 5 from J; bases not matched to a gene: 14. The CDR3 length is 15 residues. Per germline, CDR1 SQVTM and CDR2 ANQGSEA. The full variable domain, its missing parts supplied by reference TRBV29-1 and TRBJ2-5, is SAVISQKPSRDICQRGTSLTIQCQVDSQVTMMFWYRQQPGQSLTLIATANQGSEATYESGFVIDKFPISRPNLTFSTLTVSNMSPEDSSIYLCSVDDGSGGAETQYFGPGTRLLVL.

This clone was seen a few times. This chain joins TRBV7-9 and TRBJ2-1, with 14 bases that match TRBD2. Germline V lookup: CDR1 SEHNR, CDR2 FQNEAQ (reference sequence). With V trimmed by 5 bases and J by 15 bases, 6 bases remained unmatched. The CDR3 has 13 amino acids. This CDR3 reads CASSPTSGGVRFF. The CDR3 bases are TGTGCCAGCAGCCCGACTAGCGGGGGGGTTCGGTTCTTC.

The rearrangement uses TRBV5-8 and TRBJ1-1, with D possibly TRBD1 on 5 matching bases. V was clipped by 3 bases and J by 0 bases, with 6 bases between them. Germline V gives CDR1 SGHTS, CDR2 YDEGEE. The CDR3 sequence is 13 residues long. The CDR3 sequence: CASSYRMNTEAFF. The CDR3 DNA reads TGTGCCAGCAGCTACAGGATGAACACTGAAGCTTTCTTT.

As concerns this clone: In the same sample, other DNA sequences code for this CDR3. The chain has TRBV3-1 (or the pseudogene TRBV3-2) and TRBJ1-2, with D possibly TRBD1 on 6 matching bases. V was clipped by 0 bases and J by 5 bases, with 10 bases between them. The CDR3 totals 14 residues. CDR1 and CDR2 from the germline V gene are LGHDT and YNNKEL (reference sequence). The DNA of the CDR3 is TGTGCCAGCAGCCAAGATCTAGGGGGTTATGGCTACACCTTC. Amino acids: CASSQDLGGYGYTF.

The CDR3 DNA follows: TGTGCCAGCAGTAGACGGACAGGGGGGAATGAAAAACTGTTTTTT. It yields the protein CASSRRTGGNEKLFF. The chain employs TRBV6-5 and TRBJ1-4; TRBD1 aligns across 10 bases. With V trimmed by 5 bases and J by 5 bases, 5 bases remained unmatched. The CDR3 runs to 15 residues. The V gene's germline CDR1 is MNHEY and CDR2 SVGAGI.

This clone was detected only once. The CDR3 DNA reads as TGTGCCAGCAGCTTGGGACTAGCGGGGACCACAGATACGCAGTATTTT. This encodes CASSLGLAGTTDTQYF. This rearrangement joins TRBV11-1 to TRBJ2-3; 13 bases are a match to TRBD2. Germline CDR1 SGHAT, CDR2 FQDESV (reference sequence). The CDR3 sequence is 16 residues long. The V and J ends lost 3 bases and 2 bases, in that order; junction bases with no gene match: 2.

This chain joins TRBV6-5 and TRBJ2-1; D may be TRBD1 (5 bases). The germline CDR1 and CDR2 sequences are MNHEY and SVGAGI. The V and J ends lost 7 bases and 7 bases respectively, with 14 bases between them. The CDR3 runs to 13 residues. CDR3 loop: CASIGALTNEQFF. DNA of the CDR3: TGTGCCAGCATTGGGGCCTTAACGAATGAGCAGTTCTTC.

The chain is built from TRBV10-3 and TRBJ2-5; TRBD1 aligns across 9 bases. CDR1 ENHRY and CDR2 SYGVKD come from the germline V gene. V trimming: 5 bases; J trimming: 2 bases; junction bases outside the gene matches: 3. This CDR3 comprises 14 residues. In DNA form, the CDR3 reads TGTGCCATCAGTCGGACAGGGGATCAAGAGACCCAGTACTTC. This sequence encodes CAISRTGDQETQYF.

V usage is TRBV6-2 or TRBV6-3 and J usage is TRBJ1-1, with 9 bases aligning to TRBD1. Trimming cost V 5 bases and J 8 bases; bases outside gene matches: 6. Germline loops: CDR1 MNHEY, CDR2 SVGEGT. The CDR3 sequence is 13 residues long. The CDR3 loop is CASSGTGTGEAFF. Here the CDR3 DNA reads TGTGCCAGCAGTGGAACCGGGACAGGGGAAGCTTTCTTT.

The J gene is TRBJ1-4, the V gene TRBV4-1; D is possibly TRBD1 (5 bases). This CDR3 spans 16 amino acids. CDR1 is MGHRA and CDR2 is YSYEKL in the germline V gene. Between the trimmed V and J ends, which lost 2 bases and 2 bases, there was a span of 12 bases. Here the CDR3 reads CASSQNPGVTNEKLFF. Written as DNA, the CDR3 is TGCGCCAGCAGCCAAAATCCGGGGGTTACTAATGAAAAACTGTTTTTT.

The V call is TRBV27, the J call TRBJ1-2; the D gene is possibly TRBD1 (5 bases). Germline V gene data show CDR1 as MNHEY and CDR2 as SMNVEV (reference sequence). The CDR3 totals 14 residues. The V end was cut by 0 bases, the J end by 1 base, with 6 bases between. CDR3 sequence: CASSLSGVNYGYTF. The CDR3 bases are TGTGCCAGCAGTTTATCAGGGGTTAACTATGGCTACACCTTC.

This clone was found once. The chain employs TRBV2 and TRBJ2-7, with unresolved D. The CDR3 runs 12 residues. The germline V gene has CDR1 SNHLY and CDR2 FYNNEI. The germline V and J ends were trimmed by 7 bases and 2 bases, with 9 bases remaining between them. The CDR3 DNA reads as TGTGCCAGCAAAGCCCCCCCCTACGAGCAGTACTTC. It is translated as CASKAPPYEQYF.

This chain joins TRBV13 and TRBJ2-3; TRBD1 matches 9 bases. CDR1 PRHDT and CDR2 FYEKMQ come from the germline V gene (reference sequence). V trimming: 2 bases; J trimming: 1 base; junction bases outside the gene matches: 1. The CDR3 is 15 amino acids. For the CDR3, the DNA is TGTGCCAGCAGCTTATACAGGGGGCGCACAGATACGCAGTATTTT. This translates into CASSLYRGRTDTQYF.

In DNA form, the CDR3 reads TGTGCCAGCAGTTCGGGACAGGGGGGCGGTAATGAAAAACTGTTTTTT. Encoded protein: CASSSGQGGGNEKLFF. This chain connects TRBV6-5 to TRBJ1-4, with 11 bases that match TRBD1. V gave up 4 bases and J gave up 4 bases; unmatched junction bases: 5. Germline loops: CDR1 MNHEY, CDR2 SVGAGI. The CDR3 totals 16 residues.

This chain joins TRBV24-1 and TRBJ1-4, with a possible D match to TRBD1 (6 bases). The V gene's germline CDR1 is KGHDR and CDR2 SFDVKD. CDR3 length: 15 amino acids. The V end lost 0 bases, the J end lost 7 bases, and 11 bases lay between the germline ends. CDR3 nucleotides: TGTGCCACCAGTGATTTGGTGGCAGGGGTTGAAAAACTGTTTTTT. Translation: CATSDLVAGVEKLFF.

This chain uses TRBV2 with TRBJ2-1; TRBD1 is a possible D gene (6 bases). V dropped 8 bases and J dropped 16 bases, with 27 bases sitting between them. Per the germline V gene, CDR1 is SNHLY and CDR2 is FYNNEI. This CDR3 has 14 residues. The CDR3 region is CASAPDSLSSVPFF. For the CDR3, the DNA is TGTGCCAGCGCCCCGGACAGTTTGAGTTCTGTCCCATTCTTC.

The chain uses TRBV12-5 and TRBJ2-5, with D maybe TRBD1 (5 bases). From germline, CDR1 is LGHNT and CDR2 FRNRAP. The CDR3 is made up of 11 amino acids. V was pared by 6 bases and J by 4 bases, with 6 bases between. DNA for the CDR3: TGTGCTAGTGGAAGGGGAGAGACCCAGTACTTC. Translation: CASGRGETQYF.

The J gene is TRBJ1-3, the V gene TRBV19; D may be TRBD1 (5 bases). This CDR3 is 15 amino acids long. The V end was cut by 8 bases, the J end by 2 bases, with 16 bases between. CDR1 and CDR2 (germline): LNHDA, SQIVND (reference sequence). Here the CDR3 reads CASRHPGRAGNTIYF. The DNA for the CDR3 is TGTGCCAGTCGTCACCCAGGCAGGGCTGGAAACACCATATATTTT.

This clone appeared a few times. The chain uses TRBV3-1 (or the pseudogene TRBV3-2) and TRBJ2-7; maybe TRBD1 (5 bases). This CDR3 region has 13 residues. Trimming left V 9 bases short and J 1 base short, with 13 bases between. Germline assignment: CDR1 LGHDT and CDR2 YNNKEL (reference sequence). The CDR3: CARGLIGSYEQYF. In DNA, the CDR3 is TGTGCCAGGGGGCTCATAGGTTCCTACGAGCAGTACTTC.